This TCR beta chain was recovered during a study of OX40 agonist ivuxolimab in advanced cancers. Generated by immunoSEQ multiplex PCR, the TCRdb table keeps only in-frame clones and is missing some. The data hold under 85,000 clones, with 87% observed a single time. Trimming took off 3 bases at V and 1 base at J, with 1 base between the two ends. Per the germline V gene, CDR1 is SGHDT and CDR2 is YYEEEE. The CDR3 runs to 11 residues. The sequences come from CD4+ or CD8+ T cells sorted from blood, collected in a trial of the OX40 agonist ivuxolimab. The chain is built from TRBV5-6 and TRBJ1-2, with D hard to call. The TCR originated in an adult with an advanced solid tumor such as melanoma, head and neck, liver or kidney cancer. CDR3 nucleotide sequence: TGTGCCAGCAGCTATAACTATGGCTACACCTTC. Protein sequence: CASSYNYGYTF. The whole variable domain, remainder taken from reference TRBV5-6 and TRBJ1-2, is DAGVTQSPTHLIKTRGQQVTLRCSPKSGHDTVSWYQQALGQGPQFIFQYYEEEERQRGNFPDRFSGHQFPNYSSELNVNALLLGDSALYLCASSYNYGYTFGSGTRLTVV.